Described below is a single T cell receptor beta chain sequence and its context. As yet, its antigen is unknown. The sample belongs to a study of shared clonotypes between healthy human individuals. Profiled with immunoSEQ multiplex PCR; TCRdb holds only in-frame clones, not every one. This sample has some 2,500,000 clones, with 80% to 95% found just once. Study results and limitations: Researchers sampled blood only, noting tissue repertoires likely differ. About 5% of naive CD4 clonotypes were common to a handful of donors.

Germline CDR1 reads SGHRS; CDR2 reads YFSETQ. The CDR3 is 18 residues long. V trimming: 0 bases; J trimming: 2 bases; junction bases outside the gene matches: 10. The receptor's source is a man aged 18 to 29 in good health. Some clones in this sample may be carry-over from other donors' samples. The chain combines TRBV5-1 with TRBJ2-4; TRBD2 agrees at 8 bases. Specimen: naive CD4+ T cells from PBMCs. Described subset: CD45RA+ positively selected. This chain's CDR3 is CASSLEGREGLTKNIQYF. Written as DNA, the CDR3 is TGCGCCAGCAGCTTGGAAGGCCGGGAGGGCCTGACCAAAAACATTCAGTACTTC.